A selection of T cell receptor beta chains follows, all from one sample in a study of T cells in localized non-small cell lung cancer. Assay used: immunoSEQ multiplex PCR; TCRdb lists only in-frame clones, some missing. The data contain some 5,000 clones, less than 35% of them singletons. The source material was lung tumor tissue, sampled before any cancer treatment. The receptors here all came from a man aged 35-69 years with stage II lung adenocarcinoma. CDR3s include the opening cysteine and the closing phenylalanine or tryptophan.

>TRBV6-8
CASSRGSGTGAKNIQYF
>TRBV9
CASSVGKGGSIDTQYF
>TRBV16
CASSQASAGEKLFF
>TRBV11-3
CASSLDPRNYGYTF
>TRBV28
CASKPGHPGQPQHF
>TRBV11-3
CASSLVPGVAGNEQFF
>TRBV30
CAWSVGGAGSYEQYF
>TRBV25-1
CASTHDRGLSNEQFF
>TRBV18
CASSRREGGYTF
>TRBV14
CASSRTGGGSNEQFF
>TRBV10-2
CASISGGGEQYF
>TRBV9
CASSLIPAGESHLTF
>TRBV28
CASSHNLLAGSSNEQFF
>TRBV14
CASSRTQATDTQYF
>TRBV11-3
CASSLRQGKYTEAFF
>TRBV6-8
CAINPDRGGGTEAFF
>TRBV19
CATKSGAATNYGYTF
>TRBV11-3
CASSLDSGAYTEAFF
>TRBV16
CASSQSSGATQYF
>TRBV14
CASSQSGGNTEAFF
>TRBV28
CASSLWDRWSEKLFF
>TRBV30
CAWSLDRGPHEQYF
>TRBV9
CASSVGGTGGEEQYF
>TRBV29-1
CSVEGRWGNYGYTF
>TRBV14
CASSRQGVPSGANVLTF
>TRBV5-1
CASSLARVNTEAFF
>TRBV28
CASSLRQGAGEAFF
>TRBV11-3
CASDALAGQGTQYF
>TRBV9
CASRRYSSADNEQFF